These 20 T cell receptor beta chains share one sample of origin, sequenced in a study of blood T cell repertoires in COVID-19. This table comes from immunoSEQ multiplex PCR, and its TCRdb copy is limited to in-frame clones, with some not included. The sample lists some 200,000 clones, around nine tenths occurring once. The sequencing sample was made of peripheral blood. The receptors originated from a young woman who had recovered from COVID-19.

The chain carries TRBV2 and TRBJ1-1; TRBD1 matches at 9 bases. Germline V gene lookup returns CDR1 SNHLY and CDR2 FYNNEI. This CDR3 comprises 14 residues. V lost 6 bases, J lost 3 bases, and 5 bases stayed unmatched. CDR3 in amino acids: CASSVRQGDTEAFF. In DNA form, the CDR3 reads TGTGCCAGCAGCGTGCGACAGGGGGACACTGAAGCTTTCTTT.

The V and J genes are TRBV27 and TRBJ2-1, with D maybe TRBD2 (5 bases). CDR1 is MNHEY and CDR2 is SMNVEV in the germline V gene (reference sequence). There are 16 residues in the CDR3. Between the trimmed V and J ends, which lost 7 bases and 2 bases, there was a span of 18 bases. The CDR3 region is CASNLRGNKAYNEQFF. The CDR3, as DNA: TGTGCCAGCAACCTCAGAGGGAATAAAGCCTACAATGAGCAGTTCTTC.

This clone is a singleton in its sample. Written as DNA, the CDR3 is TGTGCCAGCAGCTTGCCGGGACTAGCGGGAGAAGATACGCAGTATTTT. Translating it yields CASSLPGLAGEDTQYF. The chain is built from TRBV4-2 and TRBJ2-3; 14 positions match TRBD2. Germline V gives CDR1 LGHNA, CDR2 YNFKEQ. This CDR3 is built from 16 residues. Trimming cost V 5 bases and J 5 bases; bases outside gene matches: 6.

This clone appeared a single time. The J gene is TRBJ1-2, the V gene TRBV9; the match to TRBD1 covers 7 bases. J lost 7 bases, V lost 4 bases, and 7 bases had no gene match. This CDR3 is built from 13 residues. Germline values: CDR1 SGDLS, CDR2 YYNGEE. The CDR3 nucleotides read TGTGCCAGCAGCACCGGACAGGCACTTGGCTACACCTTC. Its translation is CASSTGQALGYTF. Using reference TRBV9 and TRBJ1-2 for the parts outside the CDR3, the full variable domain is DSGVTQTPKHLITATGQRVTLRCSPRSGDLSVYWYQQSLDQGLQFLIQYYNGEERAKGNILERFSAQQFPDLHSELNLSSLELGDSALYFCASSTGQALGYTFGSGTRLTVV.

The gene calls are TRBV6-4 and TRBJ2-5; 7 bases match TRBD1. Germline V gene data show CDR1 as MRHNA and CDR2 as SNTAGT. The CDR3 is 16 amino acids. Trimming cost V 7 bases and J 1 base; bases outside gene matches: 12. The CDR3 DNA sequence: TGTGCCAGCACCCCCCACGTGGGACAGAGCCAAGAGACCCAGTACTTC. It translates to CASTPHVGQSQETQYF.

This chain joins TRBV5-5 and TRBJ1-1; D remains ambiguous. V was pared by 3 bases and J by 2 bases, with 5 bases between. The CDR3 is made up of 12 amino acids. Germline V gene lookup returns CDR1 SGHKS and CDR2 YYEKEE (reference sequence). The CDR3 bases are TGTGCCAGCAGCTGGAGTAACACTGAAGCTTTCTTT. Protein product: CASSWSNTEAFF.

The V gene is TRBV6-5, the J gene TRBJ1-6; D not certain. This CDR3 has 14 residues. V gave up 7 bases and J gave up 6 bases, with 13 bases separating them. Germline-derived CDR1 and CDR2 are MNHEY and SVGAGI. The CDR3 DNA is TGTGCCAGCAAGATAAGCAAGCCTAATTCACCCCTCCACTTT. Protein: CASKISKPNSPLHF.

The chain couples TRBV19 to TRBJ1-5; weak D call: TRBD1 (5 bases). CDR1 and CDR2 (germline): LNHDA, SQIVND (reference sequence). V dropped 6 bases and J dropped 6 bases, with 18 bases sitting between them. There are 15 residues in the CDR3. This CDR3 is CASSPPGGGFQPQHF. DNA for the CDR3: TGTGCCAGTAGCCCACCAGGCGGGGGATTTCAGCCCCAGCATTTT. Variable domain in full (rest from reference TRBV19 and TRBJ1-5): DGGITQSPKYLFRKEGQNVTLSCEQNLNHDAMYWYRQDPGQGLRLIYYSQIVNDFQKGDIAEGYSVSREKKESFPLTVTSAQKNPTAFYLCASSPPGGGFQPQHFGDGTRLSIL.

The V call is TRBV10-1, the J call TRBJ2-2; D might be TRBD1 (6 bases). With 1 base removed from V and 9 bases from J, the gap between germline ends came to 12 bases. This CDR3 region has 14 residues. Per the germline V gene, CDR1 is WNHNN and CDR2 is SYGVQD (reference sequence). CDR3 amino acids: CASSEWQGNRELFF. DNA for the CDR3: TGCGCCAGCAGTGAGTGGCAGGGGAACCGGGAGCTGTTTTTT.

This clone has a handful of counts. The V and J genes are TRBV6-4 and TRBJ2-3; 7 nucleotides line up with TRBD2. The trim removed 2 bases at V and 0 bases at J, leaving 2 bases unmatched. This CDR3 has 15 amino acids. Germline CDR1 reads MRHNA; CDR2 reads SNTAGT. Here the CDR3 reads CASSDGSGSTDTQYF. The DNA for the CDR3 is TGTGCCAGCAGTGACGGTAGCGGGAGCACAGATACGCAGTATTTT.

The chain joins TRBV4-3 to TRBJ2-1; 8 nucleotides align to TRBD2. Losses at the gene ends were 0 bases for V and 10 bases for J; bases not matched to a gene: 11. The CDR3 has 16 residues. Germline V gene data show CDR1 as LGHNA and CDR2 as YSLEER. The CDR3 nucleotides read TGCGCCAGCAGCCAAGAAGGGACTAGGGGGTCTGGAGAGCAGTTCTTC. Translating gives CASSQEGTRGSGEQFF.

This clone is a singleton in its sample. The V call is TRBV6-2 or TRBV6-3, the J call TRBJ1-2, with D tentatively TRBD1 (6 bases). The CDR3 runs to 12 residues. CDR1 is MNHEY, CDR2 SVGEGT, per germline. The ends were cut back, 6 bases at V and 2 bases at J, with 7 bases in the middle. CDR3 DNA sequence: TGTGCCAGCAGCGGACAGAACTATGGCTACACCTTC. This translates into CASSGQNYGYTF.

The chain carries TRBV12-3 or TRBV12-4 and TRBJ2-1; D remains ambiguous. The CDR3 is 12 amino acids. V lost 5 bases to trimming and J lost 8 bases, with 10 bases between them. The CDR3 nucleotides are TGTGCCAGCAGTAAAGCTGCCCATGAGCAGTTCTTC. Amino acids: CASSKAAHEQFF.

This chain connects TRBV7-2 to TRBJ2-3, with 9 bases fitting TRBD1. CDR1 is SGHTA and CDR2 is FQGNSA in the germline V gene. This CDR3 region has 16 residues. V was clipped by 4 bases and J by 7 bases; unmatched bases: 12. The CDR3 DNA reads TGTGCCAGCAGCTCGAGGACAGGGGATAAACCAAATACGCAGTATTTT. Translated: CASSSRTGDKPNTQYF.

This clone was picked up one time. V gene TRBV7-9 combines with J gene TRBJ2-1, with TRBD1 identical over 8 bases. Germline CDR1 SEHNR, CDR2 FQNEAQ (reference sequence). The junction had 7 bases not matched to a gene; V was cut back by 5 bases and J by 7 bases. The CDR3 is made up of 14 amino acids. The CDR3 DNA is TGTGCCAGCAGCGCGAGGACAGGGCGAAATGAGCAGTTCTTC. Amino acid sequence: CASSARTGRNEQFF. Together with reference TRBV7-9 and TRBJ2-1, the CDR3 gives the full variable domain: DTGVSQNPRHKITKRGQNVTFRCDPISEHNRLYWYRQTLGQGPEFLTYFQNEAQLEKSRLLSDRFSAERPKGSFSTLEIQRTEQGDSAMYLCASSARTGRNEQFFGPGTRLTVL.

V is TRBV29-1 and J is TRBJ1-1; possibly TRBD1 for D (5 bases). The length of the CDR3 is 16 residues. V gave up 7 bases and J gave up 3 bases, with 24 bases separating them. Germline V lookup: CDR1 SQVTM, CDR2 ANQGSEA. The CDR3 DNA reads TGCAGCGCCGTGGGGGGTTTTCGCCTAAAGCACACTGAAGCTTTCTTT. Translated, it gives CSAVGGFRLKHTEAFF.

J is TRBJ2-3 and V is TRBV7-2, with TRBD2 matching over 7 bases. Germline V gene sequence: CDR1 SGHTA, CDR2 FQGNSA. CDR3 length: 15 amino acids. V gave up 5 bases and J gave up 2 bases; unmatched junction bases: 7. This CDR3 reads CASSGSSGPTDTQYF. CDR3 coding DNA: TGTGCCAGCAGCGGGTCTAGCGGCCCCACAGATACGCAGTATTTT. The complete variable domain, with remaining parts taken from reference TRBV7-2 and TRBJ2-3, reads GAGVSQSPSNKVTEKGKDVELRCDPISGHTALYWYRQSLGQGLEFLIYFQGNSAPDKSGLPSDRFSAERTGGSVSTLTIQRTQQEDSAVYLCASSGSSGPTDTQYFGPGTRLTVL.

The rearrangement joins TRBV4-3 to TRBJ2-2, with 10 bases fitting TRBD2. The length of the CDR3 is 16 residues. Germline trimming cut 0 bases from V and 5 bases from J; bases unmatched to any gene: 3. Germline assignment: CDR1 LGHNA and CDR2 YSLEER. CDR3 loop: CASSQEASGRTGELFF. CDR3 DNA sequence: TGCGCCAGCAGCCAAGAGGCTAGCGGGAGAACCGGGGAGCTGTTTTTT.

The chain uses TRBV11-3 and TRBJ2-3; D may be TRBD1 (5 bases). Germline V gene data show CDR1 as SGHNT and CDR2 as YENEEA. CDR3 length: 13 residues. V was shortened by 3 bases and J by 2 bases, with 6 bases between the two germline ends. CDR3 protein: CASSLTDTDTQYF. DNA for the CDR3: TGTGCCAGCAGCTTGACAGACACAGATACGCAGTATTTT. Complete variable domain (other parts from reference TRBV11-3 and TRBJ2-3): EAGVVQSPRYKIIEKKQPVAFWCNPISGHNTLYWYLQNLGQGPELLIRYENEEAVDDSQLPKDRFSAERLKGVDSTLKIQPAELGDSAVYLCASSLTDTDTQYFGPGTRLTVL.

The chain carries TRBV5-6 and TRBJ2-1, with 10 bases lining up with TRBD1. The germline gives CDR1 SGHDT, CDR2 YYEEEE. The CDR3 is made up of 16 amino acids. V lost 4 bases and J lost 0; bases outside the gene matches: 4. The CDR3 bases are TGTGCCAGCAGCAAGGACAGGGGGTTCTCCTACAATGAGCAGTTCTTC. It specifies CASSKDRGFSYNEQFF.